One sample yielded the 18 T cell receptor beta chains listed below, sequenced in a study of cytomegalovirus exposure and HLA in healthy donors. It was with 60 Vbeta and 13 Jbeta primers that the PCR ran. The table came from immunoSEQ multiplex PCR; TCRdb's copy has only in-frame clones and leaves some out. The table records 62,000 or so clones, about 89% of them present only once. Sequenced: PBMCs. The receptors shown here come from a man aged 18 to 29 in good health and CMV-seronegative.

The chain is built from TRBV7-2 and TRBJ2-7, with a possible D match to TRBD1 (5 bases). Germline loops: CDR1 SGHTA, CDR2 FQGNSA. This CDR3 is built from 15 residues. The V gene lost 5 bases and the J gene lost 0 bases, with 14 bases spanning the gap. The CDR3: CASSAAGHPSYEQYF. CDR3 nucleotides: TGTGCCAGCAGCGCCGCCGGACACCCCTCCTACGAGCAGTACTTC.

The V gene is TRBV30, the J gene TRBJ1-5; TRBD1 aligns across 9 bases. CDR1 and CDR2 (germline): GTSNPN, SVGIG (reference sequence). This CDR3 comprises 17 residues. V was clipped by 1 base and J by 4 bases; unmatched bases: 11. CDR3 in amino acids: CAWSGGSPGQGNQPQHF. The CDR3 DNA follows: TGTGCCTGGAGTGGGGGGTCTCCGGGACAGGGAAATCAGCCCCAGCATTTT.

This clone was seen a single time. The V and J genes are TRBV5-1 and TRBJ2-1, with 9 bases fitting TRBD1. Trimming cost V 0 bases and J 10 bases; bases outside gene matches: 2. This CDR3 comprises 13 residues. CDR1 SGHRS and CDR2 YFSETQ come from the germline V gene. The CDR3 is CASSLGQGGEQFF. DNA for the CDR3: TGCGCCAGCAGCTTGGGACAGGGGGGCGAGCAGTTCTTC.

The CDR3 DNA follows: TGTGCCAGCAGTCCAGGGACTGGAAACACCATATATTTT. Amino acids: CASSPGTGNTIYF. The genes are TRBV6-5 and TRBJ1-3, with a weak D call TRBD1 (5 bases). Germline values: CDR1 MNHEY, CDR2 SVGAGI. Trimming shortened V by 5 bases and J by 2 bases, and 7 bases separated the two germline ends. The CDR3 contains 13 residues.

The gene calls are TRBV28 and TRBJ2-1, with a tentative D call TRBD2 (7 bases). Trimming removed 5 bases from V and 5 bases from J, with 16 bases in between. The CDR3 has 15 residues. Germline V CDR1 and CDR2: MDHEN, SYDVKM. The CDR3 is CASSKKQGTNNEQFF. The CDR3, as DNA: TGTGCCAGCAGTAAAAAGCAGGGGACTAACAATGAGCAGTTCTTC.

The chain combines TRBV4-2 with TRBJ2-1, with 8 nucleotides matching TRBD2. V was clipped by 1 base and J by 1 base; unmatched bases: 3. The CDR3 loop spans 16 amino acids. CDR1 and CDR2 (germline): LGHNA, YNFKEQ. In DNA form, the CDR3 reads TGTGCCAGCAGCCAAGCGGAGCGGGGGTCCTACAATGAGCAGTTCTTC. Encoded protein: CASSQAERGSYNEQFF.

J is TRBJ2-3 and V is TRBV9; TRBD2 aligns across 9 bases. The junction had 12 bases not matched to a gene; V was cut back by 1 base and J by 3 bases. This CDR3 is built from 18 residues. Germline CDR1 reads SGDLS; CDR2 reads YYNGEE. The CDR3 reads CASSVHPSGGLGTDTQYF. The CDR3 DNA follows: TGTGCCAGCAGCGTACATCCGAGCGGGGGGCTAGGGACAGATACGCAGTATTTT.

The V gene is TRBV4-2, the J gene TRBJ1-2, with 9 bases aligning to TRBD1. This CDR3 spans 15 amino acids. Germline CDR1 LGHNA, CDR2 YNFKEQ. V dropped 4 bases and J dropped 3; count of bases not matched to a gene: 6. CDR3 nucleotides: TGTGCCAGCAGCCGAGAACAGGGGGCGTACTATGGCTACACCTTC. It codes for CASSREQGAYYGYTF.

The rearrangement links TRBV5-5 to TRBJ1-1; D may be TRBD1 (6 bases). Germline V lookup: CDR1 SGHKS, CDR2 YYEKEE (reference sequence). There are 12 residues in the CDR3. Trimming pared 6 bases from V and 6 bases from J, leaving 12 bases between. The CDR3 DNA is TGTGCCAGCACCCCAGGGACATCTGAAGCTTTCTTT. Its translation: CASTPGTSEAFF.

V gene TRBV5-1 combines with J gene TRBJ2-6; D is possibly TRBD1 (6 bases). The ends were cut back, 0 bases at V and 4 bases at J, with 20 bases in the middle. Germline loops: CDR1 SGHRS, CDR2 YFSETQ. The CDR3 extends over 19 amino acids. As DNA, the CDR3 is TGCGCCAGCAGCTTGGCCGAACAGGGATTCGTCCGCGGGGCCAACGTCCTGACTTTC. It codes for CASSLAEQGFVRGANVLTF.

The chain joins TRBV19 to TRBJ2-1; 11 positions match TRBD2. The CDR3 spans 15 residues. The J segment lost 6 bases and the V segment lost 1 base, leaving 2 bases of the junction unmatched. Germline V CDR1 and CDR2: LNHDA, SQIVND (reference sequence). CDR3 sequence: CASSIVAGGRNEQFF. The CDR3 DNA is TGTGCCAGTAGTATAGTAGCGGGGGGGCGCAATGAGCAGTTCTTC.

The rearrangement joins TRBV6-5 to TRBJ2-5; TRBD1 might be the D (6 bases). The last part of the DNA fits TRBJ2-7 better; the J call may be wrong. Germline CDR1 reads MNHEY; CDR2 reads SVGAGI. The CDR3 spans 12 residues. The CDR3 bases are TGTGCCAGCGGAGACAGGCCATACGAGCAGTACTTC. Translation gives CASGDRPYEQYF.

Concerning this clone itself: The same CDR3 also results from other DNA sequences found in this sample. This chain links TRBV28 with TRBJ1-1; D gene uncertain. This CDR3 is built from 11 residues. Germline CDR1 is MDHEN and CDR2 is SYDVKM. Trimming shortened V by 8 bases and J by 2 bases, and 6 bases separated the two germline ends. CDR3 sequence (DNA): TGTGCCAGCTCCCAAAACACTGAAGCTTTCTTT. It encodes CASSQNTEAFF.

The chain's CDR3 is CASSLEGMNTEAFF. Written as DNA, the CDR3 is TGTGCCAGCAGCTTAGAGGGGATGAACACTGAAGCTTTCTTT. The chain recombines TRBV7-9 with TRBJ1-1; D possibly corresponds to TRBD1 (5 bases). The CDR3 has 14 amino acids. CDR1 and CDR2 from the germline V gene are SEHNR and FQNEAQ (reference sequence). V lost 1 base to trimming and J lost 0 bases, with 6 bases between them.

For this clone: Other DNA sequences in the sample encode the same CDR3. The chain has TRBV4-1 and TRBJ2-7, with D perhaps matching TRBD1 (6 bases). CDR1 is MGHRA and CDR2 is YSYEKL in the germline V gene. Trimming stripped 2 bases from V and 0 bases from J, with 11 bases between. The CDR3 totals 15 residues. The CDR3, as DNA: TGCGCCAGCAGCCAAAGGCAGGGGAGCTCCTACGAGCAGTACTTC. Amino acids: CASSQRQGSSYEQYF.

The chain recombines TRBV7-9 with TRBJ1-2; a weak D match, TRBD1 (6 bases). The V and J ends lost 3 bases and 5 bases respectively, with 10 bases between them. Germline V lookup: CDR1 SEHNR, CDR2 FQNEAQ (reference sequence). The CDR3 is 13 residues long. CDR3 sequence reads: CASSFTGPYGYTF. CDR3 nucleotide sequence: TGTGCCAGCAGCTTTACAGGGCCATATGGCTACACCTTC.

In DNA form, the CDR3 reads TGTGCCTTTCGGGACTGTCCTCACTTT. This translates into CAFRDCPHF. The gene calls are TRBV11-3 and TRBJ1-6; D might be TRBD1 (5 bases). The germline CDR1 and CDR2 sequences are SGHNT and YENEEA. There are 9 residues in the CDR3. Trimming stripped 11 bases from V and 19 bases from J, with 15 bases between.

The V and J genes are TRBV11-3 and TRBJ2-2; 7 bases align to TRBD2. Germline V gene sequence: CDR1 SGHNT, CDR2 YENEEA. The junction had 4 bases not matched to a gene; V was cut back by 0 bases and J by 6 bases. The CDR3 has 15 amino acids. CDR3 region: CASSLERGSAGELFF. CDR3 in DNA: TGTGCCAGCAGCTTAGAGCGGGGGAGCGCCGGGGAGCTGTTTTTT.